This note documents a single T cell receptor (beta chain) sequence. Its antigen remains unknown. This entry comes from a study of TIL therapy for anti-PD-1-resistant metastatic lung cancer. Study-wide context: Median tumor PD-L1 proportion score was roughly 5.8%. Four tumors were EGFR-mutant and two were ALK-rearranged.

Study observations and caveats: This highly selected cohort may not generalize to typical lung cancer patients.

Germline trimming cut 5 bases from V and 3 bases from J; bases unmatched to any gene: 4. The CDR3 is 14 amino acids. Germline V CDR1 and CDR2: MDHEN, SYDVKM. The libraries were made with immunoSEQ v3. Using immunoSEQ multiplex PCR, the repertoire was profiled, and TCRdb retains in-frame clones only, with some absent. The table shows just over 45,000 clones, with around 80% occurring only once. Time point indicated: pre-treatment sample, taken before nivolumab and TIL therapy. Sequences were derived from blood, sampled at baseline. V and J are TRBV28 and TRBJ2-7, with 10 bases matching TRBD2. This TCR derives from an older man with non-small cell lung cancer. This CDR3 is CASSRASGSYEQYF. The CDR3 bases are TGTGCCAGCAGTAGGGCTAGCGGGAGCTACGAGCAGTACTTC.